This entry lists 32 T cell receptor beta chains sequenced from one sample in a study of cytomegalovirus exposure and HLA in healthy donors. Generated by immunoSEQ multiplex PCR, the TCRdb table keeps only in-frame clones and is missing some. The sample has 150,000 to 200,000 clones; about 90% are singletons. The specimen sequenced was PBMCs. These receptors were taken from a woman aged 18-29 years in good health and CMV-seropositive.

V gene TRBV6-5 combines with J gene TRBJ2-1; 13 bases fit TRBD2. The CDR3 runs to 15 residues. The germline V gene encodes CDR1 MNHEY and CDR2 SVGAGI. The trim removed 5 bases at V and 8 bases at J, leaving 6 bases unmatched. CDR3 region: CASSRTSGRMYEQFF. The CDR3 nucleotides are TGTGCCAGCAGTAGGACTAGCGGGAGAATGTATGAGCAGTTCTTC.

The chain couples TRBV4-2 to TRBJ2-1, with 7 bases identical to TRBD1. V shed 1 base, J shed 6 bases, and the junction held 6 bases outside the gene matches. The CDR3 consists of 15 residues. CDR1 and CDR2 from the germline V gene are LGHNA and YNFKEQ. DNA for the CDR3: TGTGCCAGCAGCCAAGGACAGGGAGTCCGCAATGAGCAGTTCTTC. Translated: CASSQGQGVRNEQFF.

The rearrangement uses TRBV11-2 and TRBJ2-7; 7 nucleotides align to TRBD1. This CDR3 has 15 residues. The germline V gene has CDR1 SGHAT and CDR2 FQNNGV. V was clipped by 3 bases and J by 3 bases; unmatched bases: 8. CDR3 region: CASSLTGIKGYEQYF. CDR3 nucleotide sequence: TGTGCCAGCAGCTTGACAGGGATTAAAGGCTACGAGCAGTACTTC. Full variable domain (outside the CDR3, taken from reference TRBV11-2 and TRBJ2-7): EAGVAQSPRYKIIEKRQSVAFWCNPISGHATLYWYQQILGQGPKLLIQFQNNGVVDDSQLPKDRFSAERLKGVDSTLKIQPAKLEDSAVYLCASSLTGIKGYEQYFGPGTRLTVT.

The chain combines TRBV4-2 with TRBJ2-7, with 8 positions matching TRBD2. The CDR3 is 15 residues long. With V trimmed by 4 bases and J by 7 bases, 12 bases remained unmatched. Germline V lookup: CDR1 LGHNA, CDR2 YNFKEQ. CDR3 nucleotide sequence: TGTGCCAGCAGCCCATTTGCGGGGGGATCGGGGGAGCAGTACTTC. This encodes CASSPFAGGSGEQYF.

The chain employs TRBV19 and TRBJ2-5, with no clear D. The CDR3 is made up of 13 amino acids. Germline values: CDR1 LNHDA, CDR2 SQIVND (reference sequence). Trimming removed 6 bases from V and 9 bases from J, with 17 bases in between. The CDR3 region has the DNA TGTGCCAGTAGCCCCCACTGGTTGCATGCCCAGTACTTC. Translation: CASSPHWLHAQYF.

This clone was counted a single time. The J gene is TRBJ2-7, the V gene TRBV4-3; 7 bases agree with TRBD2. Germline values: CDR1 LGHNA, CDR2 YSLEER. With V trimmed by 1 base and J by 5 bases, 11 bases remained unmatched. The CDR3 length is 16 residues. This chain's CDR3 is CASSQAVGAGVNEQYF. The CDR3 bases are TGCGCCAGCAGCCAAGCGGTCGGGGCGGGAGTCAACGAGCAGTACTTC.

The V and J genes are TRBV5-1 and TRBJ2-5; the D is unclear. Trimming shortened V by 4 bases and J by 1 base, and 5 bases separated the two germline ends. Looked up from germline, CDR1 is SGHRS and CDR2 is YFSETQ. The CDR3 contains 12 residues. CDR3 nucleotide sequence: TGCGCCAGCAGCCTTATCCAAGAGACCCAGTACTTC. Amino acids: CASSLIQETQYF.

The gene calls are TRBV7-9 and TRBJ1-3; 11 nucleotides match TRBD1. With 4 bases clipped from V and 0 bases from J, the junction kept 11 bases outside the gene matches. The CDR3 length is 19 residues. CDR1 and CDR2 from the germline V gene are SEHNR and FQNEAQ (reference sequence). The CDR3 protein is CASSSRGGDRGSSGNTIYF. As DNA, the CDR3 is TGTGCCAGCAGCTCTCGAGGAGGGGACAGGGGGAGCTCTGGAAACACCATATATTTT.

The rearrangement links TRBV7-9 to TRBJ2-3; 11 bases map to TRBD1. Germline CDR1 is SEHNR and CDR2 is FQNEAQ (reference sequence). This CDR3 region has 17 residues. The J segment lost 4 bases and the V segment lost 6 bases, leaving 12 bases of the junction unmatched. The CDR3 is CASRPSRGTGGPDTQYF. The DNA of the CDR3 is TGTGCCAGCAGACCCTCCCGCGGGACAGGGGGTCCAGATACGCAGTATTTT.

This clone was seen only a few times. CDR3 amino acids: CASRRLAGGPDTQYF. CDR3 nucleotides: TGTGCCAGCAGGAGACTAGCGGGGGGGCCAGATACGCAGTATTTT. This rearrangement joins TRBV6-4 to TRBJ2-3, with 14 positions matching TRBD2. Germline assignment: CDR1 MRHNA and CDR2 SNTAGT. J was trimmed by 4 bases and V by 6 bases; bases with no gene match: 3. The CDR3 length is 15 residues.

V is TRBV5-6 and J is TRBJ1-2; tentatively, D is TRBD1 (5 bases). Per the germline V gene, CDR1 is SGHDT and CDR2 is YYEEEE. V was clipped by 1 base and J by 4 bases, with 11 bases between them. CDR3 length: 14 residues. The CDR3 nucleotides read TGTGCCAGCAGCTTGAACGGGGGAGGCTATGGCTACACCTTC. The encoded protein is CASSLNGGGYGYTF.

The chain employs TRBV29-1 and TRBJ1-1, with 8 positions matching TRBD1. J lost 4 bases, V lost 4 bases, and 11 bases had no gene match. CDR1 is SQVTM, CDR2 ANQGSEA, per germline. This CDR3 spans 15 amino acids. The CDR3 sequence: CSVAGQGGVATEAFF. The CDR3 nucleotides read TGCAGCGTTGCAGGACAGGGAGGGGTGGCCACTGAAGCTTTCTTT.

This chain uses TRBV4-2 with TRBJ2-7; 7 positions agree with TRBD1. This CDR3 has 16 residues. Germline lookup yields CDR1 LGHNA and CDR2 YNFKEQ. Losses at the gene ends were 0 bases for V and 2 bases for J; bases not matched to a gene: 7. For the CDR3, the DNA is TGTGCCAGCAGCCAAGAGCAGGGGGTCAGCACCTACGAGCAGTACTTC. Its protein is CASSQEQGVSTYEQYF.

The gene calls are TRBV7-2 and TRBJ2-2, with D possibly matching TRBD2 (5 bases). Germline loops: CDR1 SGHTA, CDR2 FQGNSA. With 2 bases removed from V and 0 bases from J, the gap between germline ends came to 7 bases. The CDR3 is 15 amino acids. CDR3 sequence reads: CASSLKAANTGELFF. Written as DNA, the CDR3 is TGTGCCAGCAGCTTAAAAGCGGCGAACACCGGGGAGCTGTTTTTT.

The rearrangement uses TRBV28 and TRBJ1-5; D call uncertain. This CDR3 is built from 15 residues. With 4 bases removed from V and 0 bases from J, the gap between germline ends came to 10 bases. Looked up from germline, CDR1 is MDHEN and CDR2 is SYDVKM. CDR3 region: CASSSPQHSNQPQHF. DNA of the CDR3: TGTGCCAGCAGTTCACCACAGCATAGCAATCAGCCCCAGCATTTT.

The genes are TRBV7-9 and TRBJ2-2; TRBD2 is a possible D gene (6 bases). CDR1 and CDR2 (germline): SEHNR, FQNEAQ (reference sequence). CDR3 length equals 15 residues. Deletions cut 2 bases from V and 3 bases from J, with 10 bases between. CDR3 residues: CASSLTSIDTGELFF. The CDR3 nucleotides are TGTGCCAGCAGCTTAACTAGCATCGACACCGGGGAGCTGTTTTTT.

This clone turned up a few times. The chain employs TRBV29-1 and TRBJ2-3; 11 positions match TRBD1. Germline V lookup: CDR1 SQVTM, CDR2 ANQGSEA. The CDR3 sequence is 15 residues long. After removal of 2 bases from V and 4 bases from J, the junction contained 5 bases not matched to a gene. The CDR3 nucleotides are TGCAGCGTTGAATTAGGGACAGGGGGTTCAGATACGCAGTATTTT. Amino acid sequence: CSVELGTGGSDTQYF.

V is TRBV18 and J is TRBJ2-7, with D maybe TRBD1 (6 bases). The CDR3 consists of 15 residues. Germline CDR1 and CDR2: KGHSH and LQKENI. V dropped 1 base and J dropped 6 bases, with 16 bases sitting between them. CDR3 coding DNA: TGTGCCAGCTCACCACAACAGGGACGGAGTGGCGAGCAGTACTTC. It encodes CASSPQQGRSGEQYF.

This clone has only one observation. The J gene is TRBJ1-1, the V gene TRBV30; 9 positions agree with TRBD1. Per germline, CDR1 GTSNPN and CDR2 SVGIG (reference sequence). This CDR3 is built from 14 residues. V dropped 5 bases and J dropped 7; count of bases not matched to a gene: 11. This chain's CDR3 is CAWQLTGGFNEAFF. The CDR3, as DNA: TGTGCCTGGCAGCTCACAGGGGGCTTTAATGAAGCTTTCTTT.

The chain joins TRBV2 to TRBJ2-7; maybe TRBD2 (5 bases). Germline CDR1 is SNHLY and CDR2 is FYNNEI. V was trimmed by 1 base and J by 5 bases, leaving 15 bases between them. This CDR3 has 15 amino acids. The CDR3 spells CASSEGTGPGNEQYF. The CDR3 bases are TGTGCCAGCAGTGAAGGGACTGGCCCCGGAAACGAGCAGTACTTC.

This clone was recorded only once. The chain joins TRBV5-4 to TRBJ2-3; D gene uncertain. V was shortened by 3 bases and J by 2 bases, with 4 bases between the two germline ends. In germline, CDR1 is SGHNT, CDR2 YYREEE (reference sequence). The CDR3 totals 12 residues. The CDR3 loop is CASSSSTDTQYF. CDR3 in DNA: TGTGCCAGCAGCTCCTCCACAGATACGCAGTATTTT. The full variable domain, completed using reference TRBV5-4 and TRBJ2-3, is ETGVTQSPTHLIKTRGQQVTLRCSSQSGHNTVSWYQQALGQGPQFIFQYYREEENGRGNFPPRFSGLQFPNYSSELNVNALELDDSALYLCASSSSTDTQYFGPGTRLTVL.

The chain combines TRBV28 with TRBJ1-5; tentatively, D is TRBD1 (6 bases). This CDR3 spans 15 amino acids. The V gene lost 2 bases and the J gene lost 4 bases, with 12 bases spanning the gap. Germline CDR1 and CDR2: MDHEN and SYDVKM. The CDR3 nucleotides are TGTGCCAGCAGTTTAGGGGACATTTTTAATCAGCCCCAGCATTTT. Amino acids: CASSLGDIFNQPQHF.

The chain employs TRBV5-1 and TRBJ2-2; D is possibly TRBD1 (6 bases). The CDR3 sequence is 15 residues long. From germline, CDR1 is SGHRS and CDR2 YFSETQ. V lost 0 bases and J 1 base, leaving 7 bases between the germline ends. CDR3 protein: CASSLGRGNTGELFF. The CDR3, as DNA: TGCGCCAGCAGCTTGGGCAGGGGGAACACCGGGGAGCTGTTTTTT.

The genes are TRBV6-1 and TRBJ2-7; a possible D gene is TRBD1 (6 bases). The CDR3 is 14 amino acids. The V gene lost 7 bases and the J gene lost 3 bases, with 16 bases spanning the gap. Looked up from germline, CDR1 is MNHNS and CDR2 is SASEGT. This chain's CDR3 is CASTYLTGSYEQYF. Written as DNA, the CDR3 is TGTGCCAGCACTTACCTTACAGGGAGCTACGAGCAGTACTTC.

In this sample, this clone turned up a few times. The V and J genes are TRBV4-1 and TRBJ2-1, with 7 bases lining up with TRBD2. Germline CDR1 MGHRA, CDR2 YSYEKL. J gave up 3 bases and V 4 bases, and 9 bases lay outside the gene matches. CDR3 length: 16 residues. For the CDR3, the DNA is TGCGCCAGCAGCCCGCTCTCGAGCGGGATCTACAATGAGCAGTTCTTC. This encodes CASSPLSSGIYNEQFF.

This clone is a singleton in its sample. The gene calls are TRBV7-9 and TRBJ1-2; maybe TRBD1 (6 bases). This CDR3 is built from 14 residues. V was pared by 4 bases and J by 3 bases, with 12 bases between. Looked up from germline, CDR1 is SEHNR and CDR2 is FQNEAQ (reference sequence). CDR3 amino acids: CASSSSRGYYGYTF. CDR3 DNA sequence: TGTGCCAGCAGCTCTAGCAGGGGATACTATGGCTACACCTTC.

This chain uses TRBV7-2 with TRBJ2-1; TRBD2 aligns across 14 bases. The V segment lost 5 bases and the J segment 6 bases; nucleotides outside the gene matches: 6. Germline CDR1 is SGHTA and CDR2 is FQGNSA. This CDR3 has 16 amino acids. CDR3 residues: CASSPTSGGVSNEQFF. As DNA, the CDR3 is TGTGCCAGCAGCCCGACTAGCGGGGGGGTCAGCAATGAGCAGTTCTTC.

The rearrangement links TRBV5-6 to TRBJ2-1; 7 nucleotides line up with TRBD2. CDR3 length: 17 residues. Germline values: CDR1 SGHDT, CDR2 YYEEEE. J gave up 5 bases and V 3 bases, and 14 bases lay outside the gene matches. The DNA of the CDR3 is TGTGCCAGCAGCTATACATTCGGGACTACACTAAACAATGAGCAGTTCTTC. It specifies CASSYTFGTTLNNEQFF.

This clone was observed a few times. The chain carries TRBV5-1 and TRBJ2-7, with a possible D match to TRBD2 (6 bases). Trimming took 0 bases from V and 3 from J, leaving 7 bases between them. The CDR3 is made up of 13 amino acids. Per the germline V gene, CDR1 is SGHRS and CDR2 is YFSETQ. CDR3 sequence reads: CASSLEGGYEQYF. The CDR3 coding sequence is TGCGCCAGCAGCTTGGAGGGAGGCTACGAGCAGTACTTC.

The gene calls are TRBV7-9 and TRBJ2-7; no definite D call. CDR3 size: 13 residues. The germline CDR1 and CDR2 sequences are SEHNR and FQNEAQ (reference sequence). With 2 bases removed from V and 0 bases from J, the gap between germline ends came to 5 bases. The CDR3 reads CASSLTSSYEQYF. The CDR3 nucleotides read TGTGCCAGCAGCTTAACCAGCTCCTACGAGCAGTACTTC.

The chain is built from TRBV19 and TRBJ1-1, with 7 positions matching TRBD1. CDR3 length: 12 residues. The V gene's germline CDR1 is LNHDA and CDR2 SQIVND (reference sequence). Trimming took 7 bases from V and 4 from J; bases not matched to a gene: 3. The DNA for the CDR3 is TGTGCCAGTAATGCAGGGGGCACTGAAGCTTTCTTT. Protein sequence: CASNAGGTEAFF.

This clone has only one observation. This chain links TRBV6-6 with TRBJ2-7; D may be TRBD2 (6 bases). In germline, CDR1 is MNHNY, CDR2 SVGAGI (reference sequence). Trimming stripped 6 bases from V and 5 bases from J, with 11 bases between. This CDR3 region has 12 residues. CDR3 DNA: TGTGCCAGCAGCTCGACTAGTAACGAGCAGTACTTC. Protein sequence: CASSSTSNEQYF.